These 10 T cell receptor beta chains came from one sample sequenced in a study of cytomegalovirus exposure and HLA in healthy donors. Here immunoSEQ multiplex PCR was the method, and the copy in TCRdb shows in-frame clones only, minus some. Of some 290,000 clones listed, roughly 90% are singletons. Sequencing was performed on PBMCs. Receptors originate from a man aged 30 to 45 in good health and CMV-seronegative.

This clone turned up a few times. The chain couples TRBV27 to TRBJ1-4; 8 bases map to TRBD1. V lost 5 bases, J lost 6 bases, and 5 bases stayed unmatched. The germline V gene has CDR1 MNHEY and CDR2 SMNVEV (reference sequence). The CDR3 spans 14 residues. The CDR3 protein is CASSLDRGHEKLFF. CDR3 nucleotide sequence: TGTGCCAGCAGTCTCGACAGGGGTCATGAAAAACTGTTTTTT.

J is TRBJ2-2 and V is TRBV4-1; unclear D gene. CDR1 and CDR2 (germline): MGHRA, YSYEKL. Trimming left V 2 bases short and J 5 bases short, with 15 bases between. This CDR3 comprises 16 residues. This CDR3 is CASSQRDNAATGELFF. The CDR3 region has the DNA TGCGCCAGCAGCCAAAGAGACAACGCTGCGACCGGGGAGCTGTTTTTT.

This clone showed up just a few times. V and J are TRBV9 and TRBJ1-5, with no clear D. From germline, CDR1 is SGDLS and CDR2 YYNGEE. The CDR3 loop spans 12 amino acids. The V gene lost 3 bases and the J gene lost 7 bases, with 8 bases spanning the gap. The CDR3 sequence is CASSAGDQPQHF. As DNA, the CDR3 is TGTGCCAGCAGCGCCGGAGACCAGCCCCAGCATTTT.

This rearrangement joins TRBV21-1 to TRBJ1-1. TRBV21-1 is classified as a pseudogene. The CDR3 has 14 amino acids. The CDR3 reads CASSKEALNTEAFF. The CDR3 nucleotides are TGTGCCAGCAGCAAGGAGGCCCTGAACACTGAAGCTTTCTTT.

The gene calls are TRBV19 and TRBJ2-3, with D possibly matching TRBD1 (6 bases). Per the germline V gene, CDR1 is LNHDA and CDR2 is SQIVND (reference sequence). CDR3 length: 17 residues. Trimming pared 3 bases from V and 4 bases from J, leaving 20 bases between. This CDR3 reads CASSISRAGVAADTQYF. In DNA form, the CDR3 reads TGTGCCAGTAGTATTAGTAGAGCAGGGGTGGCAGCAGATACGCAGTATTTT. Looking up the rest from reference TRBV19 and TRBJ2-3 gives the full variable domain: DGGITQSPKYLFRKEGQNVTLSCEQNLNHDAMYWYRQDPGQGLRLIYYSQIVNDFQKGDIAEGYSVSREKKESFPLTVTSAQKNPTAFYLCASSISRAGVAADTQYFGPGTRLTVL.

The chain joins TRBV2 to TRBJ1-5, with a tentative D call TRBD1 (6 bases). Germline V gene lookup returns CDR1 SNHLY and CDR2 FYNNEI. V was clipped by 3 bases and J by 1 base, with 10 bases between them. This CDR3 comprises 15 residues. CDR3 protein: CASSEVRGSNQPQHF. CDR3 DNA: TGTGCCAGCAGTGAGGTCAGGGGAAGCAATCAGCCCCAGCATTTT.

The V and J genes are TRBV15 and TRBJ2-3; the match to TRBD2 covers 7 bases. V lost 0 bases, J lost 5 bases, and 29 bases stayed unmatched. CDR1 and CDR2 from the germline V gene are LNHNV and YYDKDF (reference sequence). This CDR3 has 23 amino acids. The chain's CDR3 is CATSRELGNLIAFRGEGGDTQYF. The CDR3 nucleotides read TGTGCCACCAGCAGAGAGTTGGGGAACCTAATCGCCTTTCGGGGGGAAGGCGGAGATACGCAGTATTTT.

The genes are TRBV5-1 and TRBJ2-5; 9 bases line up with TRBD2. The germline V gene has CDR1 SGHRS and CDR2 YFSETQ. The CDR3 extends over 17 amino acids. V lost 1 base, J lost 2 bases, and 9 bases stayed unmatched. CDR3 protein: CASSLSLSSGAQETQYF. Here the CDR3 DNA reads TGCGCCAGCAGCTTGTCCTTGTCTAGCGGGGCACAAGAGACCCAGTACTTC.

The rearrangement links TRBV7-9 to TRBJ1-1; 8 nucleotides align to TRBD1. The CDR3 spans 15 residues. V trimming: 1 base; J trimming: 3 bases; junction bases outside the gene matches: 4. Germline V CDR1 and CDR2: SEHNR, FQNEAQ (reference sequence). CDR3 loop: CASSLEQGVDTEAFF. The CDR3 bases are TGTGCCAGCAGCTTAGAACAGGGGGTTGACACTGAAGCTTTCTTT.

The chain links TRBV18 to TRBJ2-2, with TRBD2 as a possible D gene (6 bases). V lost 3 bases and J lost 4, with 9 bases in between. The CDR3 totals 14 residues. Germline CDR1 and CDR2: KGHSH and LQKENI. CDR3 sequence: CASSPPGSTGELFF. The CDR3 bases are TGTGCCAGCTCACCCCCCGGGAGCACCGGGGAGCTGTTTTTT. Combining the CDR3 with reference TRBV18 and TRBJ2-2 gives the whole variable domain NAGVMQNPRHLVRRRGQEARLRCSPMKGHSHVYWYRQLPEEGLKFMVYLQKENIIDESGMPKERFSAEFPKEGPSILRIQQVVRGDSAAYFCASSPPGSTGELFFGEGSRLTVL.